The TCR beta chain described here comes from a study of cytomegalovirus exposure and HLA in healthy donors. Amplification used 60 Vbeta primers and 13 Jbeta primers. Assay used: immunoSEQ multiplex PCR; TCRdb lists only in-frame clones, some missing. The repertoire has about 160,000 clones, around 80% of them found once; the top ten carry 7%. General study points: Later analysis identified several of the most significant clusters that appeared linked to common viral pathogens.

As to this clone: Its specificity is not known.

V dropped 2 bases and J dropped 4; count of bases not matched to a gene: 9. This CDR3 comprises 17 residues. Germline CDR1 is LGHNA and CDR2 is YSLEER. This TCR came from a woman aged 25 to 39 in good health and CMV-seropositive. The chain employs TRBV4-3 and TRBJ2-5; 11 nucleotides agree with TRBD1. Sample: PBMCs. Written as DNA, the CDR3 is TGCGCCAGCAGCCAAAGTACCGGGACAGGGGGTGGAGAGACCCAGTACTTC. This sequence encodes CASSQSTGTGGGETQYF.